Each of the 31 T cell receptor beta chains below was sequenced from the same sample in a study of OX40 agonist ivuxolimab in advanced cancers. The data were produced by immunoSEQ multiplex PCR, yet TCRdb's version contains in-frame clones alone and is incomplete. The sample has approximately 120,000 clones, under 95% seen once. The sample was CD4+ or CD8+ T cells sorted from blood, taken in a trial of the OX40 agonist ivuxolimab. Receptors originate from an adult with an advanced solid tumor such as melanoma, head and neck, liver or kidney cancer.

The V call is TRBV7-2, the J call TRBJ2-7, with 9 bases aligning to TRBD1. The CDR3 consists of 15 residues. Germline trimming cut 4 bases from V and 1 base from J; bases unmatched to any gene: 5. The germline gives CDR1 SGHTA, CDR2 FQGNSA. In nucleotides, the CDR3 is TGTGCCAGCAGCTACACCGGGACAGGGTCCTACGAGCAGTACTTC. Its protein is CASSYTGTGSYEQYF.

This clone was detected once. This chain uses TRBV28 with TRBJ1-5; D might be TRBD1 (6 bases). This CDR3 has 16 residues. Germline V gives CDR1 MDHEN, CDR2 SYDVKM. The germline V and J ends were trimmed by 3 bases and 1 base, with 13 bases remaining between them. The chain's CDR3 is CASSFTPGQSNQPQHF. DNA for the CDR3: TGTGCCAGCAGTTTTACCCCAGGACAGAGCAATCAGCCCCAGCATTTT.

This chain links TRBV30 with TRBJ1-4, with TRBD1 matching over 7 bases. There are 16 residues in the CDR3. The V gene's germline CDR1 is GTSNPN and CDR2 SVGIG (reference sequence). With V trimmed by 4 bases and J by 3 bases, 11 bases remained unmatched. The CDR3 DNA follows: TGTGCCTGGACTGTTAAATGGACAGGAGCTAATGAAAAACTGTTTTTT. Translated: CAWTVKWTGANEKLFF.

V usage is TRBV5-1 and J usage is TRBJ2-7; 8 nucleotides match TRBD2. Germline V gives CDR1 SGHRS, CDR2 YFSETQ. The CDR3 is 15 amino acids. V lost 4 bases to trimming and J lost 5 bases; unmatched junction nucleotides: 11. The CDR3, as DNA: TGCGCCAGCAGCCGCGGAGTAAGCGGGAGTGACGAGCAGTACTTC. Its protein is CASSRGVSGSDEQYF.

The chain combines TRBV7-9 with TRBJ2-7; TRBD1 matches at 7 bases. CDR1 is SEHNR, CDR2 FQNEAQ, per germline (reference sequence). This CDR3 has 15 amino acids. Germline trimming cut 5 bases from V and 1 base from J; bases unmatched to any gene: 8. CDR3 region: CASSQLLQGSYEQYF. Written as DNA, the CDR3 is TGTGCCAGCAGCCAACTATTACAGGGGTCCTACGAGCAGTACTTC.

The chain recombines TRBV30 with TRBJ2-4; 7 nucleotides agree with TRBD2. CDR1 GTSNPN and CDR2 SVGIG come from the germline V gene (reference sequence). CDR3 length: 17 residues. Germline trimming cut 5 bases from V and 2 bases from J; bases unmatched to any gene: 15. The CDR3 DNA is TGTGCCTGGGGAGACTTTGGGACTACTTACTCCAAAAACATTCAGTACTTC. Protein product: CAWGDFGTTYSKNIQYF.

This rearrangement joins TRBV2 to TRBJ2-7; D possibly matches TRBD1 or TRBD2 (6 bases each). V gave up 10 bases and J gave up 1 base, with 17 bases separating them. This CDR3 has 14 amino acids. The germline V gene encodes CDR1 SNHLY and CDR2 FYNNEI. The CDR3 loop reads CAIPGRGGSYEQYF. For the CDR3, the DNA is TGTGCCATCCCAGGGAGAGGGGGGTCCTACGAGCAGTACTTC.

The V and J genes are TRBV6-1 and TRBJ1-2; 11 nucleotides match TRBD1. The trim removed 1 base at V and 4 bases at J, leaving 2 bases unmatched. The CDR3 is 15 amino acids. Germline V CDR1 and CDR2: MNHNS, SASEGT. CDR3 nucleotide sequence: TGTGCCAGCAGTGAAGGGACAGGGGGCTTCTATGGCTACACCTTC. Its translation is CASSEGTGGFYGYTF.

J is TRBJ2-5 and V is TRBV4-2, with 13 bases aligning to TRBD2. Germline V gene lookup returns CDR1 LGHNA and CDR2 YNFKEQ. The CDR3 has 16 amino acids. V shed 4 bases, J shed 6 bases, and the junction held 8 bases outside the gene matches. The CDR3 protein is CASSPRTSGSMKTQYF. The CDR3 bases are TGTGCCAGCAGCCCCCGGACTAGCGGGAGTATGAAGACCCAGTACTTC.

CDR3 in DNA: TGTGCCAGCAGCTTAATGCCCAGGGGAACGAACACTGAAGCTTTCTTT. Translation gives CASSLMPRGTNTEAFF. The J gene is TRBJ1-1, the V gene TRBV7-3, with TRBD1 as a possible D gene (6 bases). The V gene's germline CDR1 is SGHTA and CDR2 FQGTGA. The CDR3 covers 16 residues. V lost 1 base and J lost 1, with 13 bases in between.

This rearrangement joins TRBV6-5 to TRBJ2-3, with unresolved D. V was trimmed by 3 bases and J by 0 bases, leaving 10 bases between them. CDR3 length: 15 residues. Germline CDR1 reads MNHEY; CDR2 reads SVGAGI. The CDR3 protein is CASSYSRGSTDTQYF. CDR3 bases: TGTGCCAGCAGTTATTCACGAGGTAGCACAGATACGCAGTATTTT.

The chain couples TRBV9 to TRBJ2-1; maybe TRBD1 (5 bases). CDR3 size: 15 residues. Trimming shortened V by 7 bases and J by 4 bases, and 18 bases separated the two germline ends. Germline CDR1 and CDR2: SGDLS and YYNGEE. The CDR3 loop reads CASSPLGAEYNEQFF. CDR3 nucleotide sequence: TGTGCCAGCTCCCCCCTAGGGGCGGAATACAATGAGCAGTTCTTC.

J is TRBJ1-1 and V is TRBV7-2, with 10 bases identical to TRBD1. The CDR3 is 17 residues long. The germline V gene encodes CDR1 SGHTA and CDR2 FQGNSA. The ends lost 5 bases at V and 3 bases at J; junction bases unmatched: 12. CDR3 loop: CASSLRPDRGQDTEAFF. The CDR3 nucleotides are TGTGCCAGCAGCCTTCGACCTGACAGGGGGCAGGACACTGAAGCTTTCTTT.

The gene calls are TRBV28 and TRBJ1-2; D remains unclear. Trimming cost V 10 bases and J 8 bases, with 11 bases left between them. CDR1 is MDHEN and CDR2 is SYDVKM in the germline V gene. The CDR3 runs to 10 residues. DNA for the CDR3: TGTGCCACCACAAACGGAGGCTACACCTTC. It codes for CATTNGGYTF.

The chain uses TRBV19 and TRBJ1-2, with D perhaps TRBD1 (5 bases). Germline loops: CDR1 LNHDA, CDR2 SQIVND (reference sequence). V was shortened by 10 bases and J by 0 bases, with 15 bases between the two germline ends. The CDR3 consists of 14 residues. DNA of the CDR3: TGTGCCACCGGGACGGGCTCCACTAACTATGGCTACACCTTC. Translation gives CATGTGSTNYGYTF.

The chain couples TRBV4-1 to TRBJ2-7; D remains ambiguous. CDR3 length: 14 amino acids. Per the germline V gene, CDR1 is MGHRA and CDR2 is YSYEKL. Trimming stripped 0 bases from V and 7 bases from J, with 13 bases between. CDR3 sequence reads: CASSQEARPGEQYF. The CDR3 nucleotides read TGCGCCAGCAGCCAAGAAGCTCGCCCTGGAGAGCAGTACTTC.

The rearrangement links TRBV30 to TRBJ1-5; tentative D call: TRBD1 (5 bases). The germline V gene has CDR1 GTSNPN and CDR2 SVGIG (reference sequence). V was cut by 0 bases and J by 6 bases, with 18 bases left in between. CDR3 length: 16 residues. The CDR3 loop is CAWSVLGREDGQPQHF. In DNA, the CDR3 is TGTGCCTGGAGTGTACTGGGCAGGGAAGATGGTCAGCCCCAGCATTTT. Combining the CDR3 with reference TRBV30 and TRBJ1-5 gives the whole variable domain SQTIHQWPATLVQPVGSPLSLECTVEGTSNPNLYWYRQAAGRGLQLLFYSVGIGQISSEVPQNLSASRPQDRQFILSSKKLLLSDSGFYLCAWSVLGREDGQPQHFGDGTRLSIL.

This rearrangement joins TRBV7-2 to TRBJ2-7, with 9 bases that match TRBD2. There are 16 residues in the CDR3. The V gene's germline CDR1 is SGHTA and CDR2 FQGNSA. Unmatched junction bases numbered 5, after V lost 1 base and J lost 1 base. The CDR3 DNA reads as TGTGCCAGCAGCTTAGTTAGCGGGAGAAGGTCCTACGAGCAGTACTTC. This translates into CASSLVSGRRSYEQYF. Based on the CDR3 plus reference TRBV7-2 and TRBJ2-7, the full variable domain is GAGVSQSPSNKVTEKGKDVELRCDPISGHTALYWYRQSLGQGLEFLIYFQGNSAPDKSGLPSDRFSAERTGGSVSTLTIQRTQQEDSAVYLCASSLVSGRRSYEQYFGPGTRLTVT.

V and J are TRBV7-2 and TRBJ1-2; D possibly corresponds to TRBD1 (5 bases). In germline, CDR1 is SGHTA, CDR2 FQGNSA. With 1 base removed from V and 13 bases from J, the gap between germline ends came to 16 bases. This CDR3 contains 13 residues. The CDR3 coding sequence is TGTGCCAGCAGCTTAGGGTGGGGCCCCCGGGCCACCTTC. It is translated as CASSLGWGPRATF. The whole variable domain, remainder taken from reference TRBV7-2 and TRBJ1-2, is GAGVSQSPSNKVTEKGKDVELRCDPISGHTALYWYRQSLGQGLEFLIYFQGNSAPDKSGLPSDRFSAERTGGSVSTLTIQRTQQEDSAVYLCASSLGWGPRATFGSGTRLTVV.

This sequence joins TRBV7-6 and TRBJ1-1; D unresolved. The germline V gene encodes CDR1 SGHVS and CDR2 FNYEAQ. The V end lost 2 bases, the J end lost 3 bases, and 4 bases lay between the germline ends. This CDR3 spans 12 amino acids. CDR3 DNA: TGTGCCAGCAGCTTACTTGACACTGAAGCTTTCTTT. Its protein product is CASSLLDTEAFF.

V gene TRBV15 combines with J gene TRBJ2-2; 9 bases match TRBD2. CDR1 is LNHNV and CDR2 is YYDKDF in the germline V gene (reference sequence). The CDR3 is 17 residues long. V was clipped by 0 bases and J by 5 bases; unmatched bases: 7. The CDR3 bases are TGTGCCACCAGCAGAGATATATTAGCGGGAGTGACCGGGGAGCTGTTTTTT. Amino acid sequence: CATSRDILAGVTGELFF.

The genes are TRBV9 and TRBJ2-7; maybe TRBD2 (7 bases). Germline V gives CDR1 SGDLS, CDR2 YYNGEE. Trimming left V 0 bases short and J 0 bases short, with 10 bases between. The CDR3 is 15 residues long. The chain's CDR3 is CASSVGGGHSYEQYF. The CDR3 DNA reads TGTGCCAGCAGCGTAGGGGGGGGACACTCCTACGAGCAGTACTTC.

This chain uses TRBV28 with TRBJ1-1; D gene unclear. Trimming stripped 1 base from V and 0 bases from J, with 9 bases between. CDR3 size: 15 residues. Germline CDR1 and CDR2: MDHEN and SYDVKM. This CDR3 is CASSLYKGVNTEAFF. In DNA, the CDR3 is TGTGCCAGCAGTTTATATAAGGGCGTGAACACTGAAGCTTTCTTT.

This sequence joins TRBV2 and TRBJ2-3; 13 nucleotides align to TRBD2. V lost 6 bases and J lost 3; bases outside the gene matches: 3. The CDR3 runs to 15 residues. Per the germline V gene, CDR1 is SNHLY and CDR2 is FYNNEI. The DNA for the CDR3 is TGTGCCAGCAGCGGGGGACTAGCGGGAACAGATACGCAGTATTTT. Translation gives CASSGGLAGTDTQYF.

V gene TRBV19 combines with J gene TRBJ2-5, with D tentatively TRBD2 (5 bases). This CDR3 has 13 residues. V was pared by 4 bases and J by 4 bases, with 10 bases between. CDR1 and CDR2 from the germline V gene are LNHDA and SQIVND (reference sequence). Here the CDR3 reads CASSTFGGETQYF. As DNA, the CDR3 is TGTGCCAGTAGTACGTTCGGAGGAGAGACCCAGTACTTC.

The chain carries TRBV28 and TRBJ2-7, with D tentatively TRBD2 (5 bases). Trimming left V 10 bases short and J 1 base short, with 17 bases between. This CDR3 has 14 residues. Germline CDR1 reads MDHEN; CDR2 reads SYDVKM. The CDR3 sequence: CANSPGTKSYEQYF. CDR3 sequence (DNA): TGTGCCAACTCACCGGGAACTAAATCCTACGAGCAGTACTTC.

As for this clone: At one end the junction does not follow the germline gene, possibly because of a read error. Other DNA sequences of this sample code for an identical CDR3. The chain couples TRBV6-5 to TRBJ1-1; D not certain. This CDR3 has 14 residues. Germline CDR1 MNHEY, CDR2 SVGAGI. The CDR3 protein is CASSYRLGNTEAFF. CDR3 sequence (DNA): TGTGCCAGCAGTTACCGTCTGGGGAACACTGAAGCCTTCTTT.

The genes are TRBV27 and TRBJ1-4; no reliable D call. Germline CDR1 MNHEY, CDR2 SMNVEV (reference sequence). The CDR3 has 14 amino acids. V dropped 8 bases and J dropped 0 bases, with 10 bases sitting between them. The CDR3 spells CASAAWATNEKLFF. The DNA for the CDR3 is TGTGCCAGCGCCGCTTGGGCAACTAATGAAAAACTGTTTTTT.

The chain couples TRBV7-2 to TRBJ2-2; unclear D gene. CDR3 length: 14 amino acids. The germline gives CDR1 SGHTA, CDR2 FQGNSA. Trimming stripped 1 base from V and 5 bases from J, with 8 bases between. The CDR3 loop is CASSLGDRTGELFF. The CDR3 region has the DNA TGTGCCAGCAGCTTAGGAGATCGGACCGGGGAGCTGTTTTTT.

The V call is TRBV10-1, the J call TRBJ2-7; D gene unclear. V was cut by 4 bases and J by 4 bases, with 5 bases left in between. The germline V gene has CDR1 WNHNN and CDR2 SYGVQD (reference sequence). The CDR3 extends over 11 amino acids. This CDR3 reads CASSAGYEQYF. The CDR3 coding sequence is TGCGCCAGCAGTGCGGGTTACGAGCAGTACTTC.

The rearrangement joins TRBV5-1 to TRBJ2-1; TRBD1 is a possible D gene (6 bases). Germline-derived CDR1 and CDR2 are SGHRS and YFSETQ. V lost 0 bases to trimming and J lost 6 bases, with 10 bases between them. This CDR3 has 14 residues. The CDR3 sequence: CASSLAQGGNEQFF. The DNA of the CDR3 is TGCGCCAGCAGCTTGGCCCAAGGGGGCAATGAGCAGTTCTTC.